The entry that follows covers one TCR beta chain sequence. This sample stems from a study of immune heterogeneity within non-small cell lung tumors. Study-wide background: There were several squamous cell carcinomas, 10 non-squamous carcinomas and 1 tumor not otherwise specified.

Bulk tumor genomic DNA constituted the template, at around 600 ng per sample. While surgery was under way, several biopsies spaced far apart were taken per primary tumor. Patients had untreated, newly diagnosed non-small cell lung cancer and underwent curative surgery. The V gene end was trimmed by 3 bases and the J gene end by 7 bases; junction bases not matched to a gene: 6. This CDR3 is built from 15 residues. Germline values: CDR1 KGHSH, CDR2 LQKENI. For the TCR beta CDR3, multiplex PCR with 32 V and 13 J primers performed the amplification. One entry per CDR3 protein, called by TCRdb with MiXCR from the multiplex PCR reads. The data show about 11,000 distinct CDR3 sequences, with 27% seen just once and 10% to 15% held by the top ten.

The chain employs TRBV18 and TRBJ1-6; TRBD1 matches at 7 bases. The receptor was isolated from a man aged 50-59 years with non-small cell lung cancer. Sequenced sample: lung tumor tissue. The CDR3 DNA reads TGTGCCAGCTCACCCGACAGGGTAGGGAATTCACCCCTCCACTTT. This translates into CASSPDRVGNSPLHF.